The entry below describes one T cell receptor (beta chain). Clones were read by immunoSEQ multiplex PCR, and TCRdb kept only the in-frame ones, dropping some. The sample records about 72,000 clones, around four fifths being singletons. The CDR3 covers 12 residues. Germline V CDR1 and CDR2: MNHEY, SMNVEV (reference sequence). This sample stems from a study of blood T cell repertoires in COVID-19. The wider study: From T cells, B-cell-depleted T cells, or PBMCs came the material, which was cDNA or gDNA.

This rearrangement joins TRBV27 to TRBJ2-3; D is undetermined. The sample was peripheral blood. This TCR derives from a woman older than 75 with acute or convalescent COVID-19. DNA for the CDR3: TGTCCCCGTCCCTCTAGCACAGATACGCAGTATTTT. Translation: CPRPSSTDTQYF.